This TCR beta chain was recovered during a study of PD-1 blockade in classical Hodgkin lymphoma. Following autologous stem cell transplantation, relapse occurred in every patient, and exposure to brentuximab vedotin varied. Measured with immunoSEQ multiplex PCR; TCRdb has only the in-frame clones, and not every one. Of about 98,000 clones in the sample, roughly 92% were seen once. Germline CDR1 is SEHNR and CDR2 is FQNEAQ (reference sequence). There are 14 residues in the CDR3. The J segment lost 9 bases and the V segment lost 5 bases, leaving 6 bases of the junction unmatched. The clonotype originates from a human donor with classical Hodgkin lymphoma. V usage is TRBV7-9 and J usage is TRBJ2-1, with 11 positions matching TRBD2. The sample was peripheral blood mononuclear cells (PBMCs), taken at baseline. In nucleotides, the CDR3 is TGTGCCAGCAGCGTTAGCGGGAGGGCCACTGAGCAGTTCTTC. The encoded protein is CASSVSGRATEQFF.